The TCR beta chain under discussion was sequenced for a study of blood T cell repertoires in COVID-19. Here immunoSEQ multiplex PCR was the method, and the copy in TCRdb shows in-frame clones only, minus some. The sample gives about 200,000 clones, approximately 87% of which show up once; 0.75% to 0.9% is in the top ten. The source material was peripheral blood. The receptor comes from a woman aged 65 to 85 with acute or convalescent COVID-19.

The CDR3: CASSHDRGQQETQYF. CDR3 bases: TGTGCCAGCAGTCACGATCGAGGGCAGCAAGAGACCCAGTACTTC. The J gene is TRBJ2-5, the V gene TRBV3-1 (or the pseudogene TRBV3-2); tentative D call: TRBD2 (5 bases). With 6 bases removed from V and 2 bases from J, the gap between germline ends came to 16 bases. The germline V gene encodes CDR1 LGHDT and CDR2 YNNKEL (reference sequence). CDR3 length: 15 residues.